This T cell receptor beta chain was captured in a study of CD8+CD57+ T cells in acquired aplastic anemia. As for the study in general: DNA from sorted CD4+ and CD8+ cells averaged around 3.2 ug. There were roughly 9.8 million reads, on average, for CD4+ cells from healthy donors.

This CDR3 contains 13 residues. V dropped 8 bases and J dropped 4 bases, with 15 bases sitting between them. Germline CDR1 and CDR2: SNHLY and FYNNEI. General study findings and limits: Shared by patients and controls, 25 to 30 CD8+ CDR3s were abundant in patients. Patients showed no significant difference from controls in CD8+ Simpson's diversity.

In regard to this clonotype: Its antigen is not identified.

The study profiled TCR beta VDJ and CDR3 using genomic DNA as template. A single record per CDR3 protein comes from TCRdb applying MiXCR to the reads. The repertoire holds some 240,000 distinct CDR3 sequences, with 30% to 40% as singletons. The source material was sorted CD4+, CD8+, or CD8+CD57+ T cells (not recorded which) from PBMCs. The sequence was obtained from a human donor in good health, serving as a control. J is TRBJ2-7 and V is TRBV2, with D perhaps matching TRBD2 (5 bases). The CDR3 region has the DNA TGTGCCAGCGCCAAGAGGGCCACGTACGAGCAGTACTTC. Its protein is CASAKRATYEQYF.